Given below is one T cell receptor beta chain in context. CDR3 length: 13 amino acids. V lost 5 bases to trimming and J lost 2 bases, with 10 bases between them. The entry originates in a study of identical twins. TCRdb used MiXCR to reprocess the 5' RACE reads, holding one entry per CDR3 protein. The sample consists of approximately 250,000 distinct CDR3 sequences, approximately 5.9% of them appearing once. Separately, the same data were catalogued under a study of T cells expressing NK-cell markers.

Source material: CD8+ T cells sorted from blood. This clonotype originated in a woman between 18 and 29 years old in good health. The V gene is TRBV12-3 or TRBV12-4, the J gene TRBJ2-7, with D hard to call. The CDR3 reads CASSTGPTYEQYF. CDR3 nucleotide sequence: TGTGCCAGCAGTACCGGGCCAACCTACGAGCAGTACTTC.